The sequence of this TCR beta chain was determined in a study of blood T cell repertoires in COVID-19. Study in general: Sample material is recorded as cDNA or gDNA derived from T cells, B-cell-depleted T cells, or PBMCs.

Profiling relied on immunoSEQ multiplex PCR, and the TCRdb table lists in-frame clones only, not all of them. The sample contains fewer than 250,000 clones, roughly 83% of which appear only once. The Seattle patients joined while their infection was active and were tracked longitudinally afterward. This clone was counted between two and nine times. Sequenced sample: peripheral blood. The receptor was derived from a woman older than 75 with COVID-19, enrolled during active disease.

Here the CDR3 DNA reads TGTGCCATCAGTAGGCAGGGAGGGAACACCGGGGAGCTGTTTTTT. Protein sequence: CAISRQGGNTGELFF. The rearrangement uses TRBV10-3 and TRBJ2-2, with D perhaps matching TRBD2 (6 bases). CDR1 ENHRY and CDR2 SYGVKD come from the germline V gene. This CDR3 region has 15 residues. The germline V and J ends were trimmed by 5 bases and 1 base, with 11 bases remaining between them.